A selection of T cell receptor beta chains follows, all from one sample in a study of identical twins. TCRdb itself ran the 5' RACE reads through MiXCR, one entry per CDR3 protein. The profile shows roughly 150,000 distinct CDR3 sequences, 3.5% of them singletons. The material sequenced was memory T cells sorted from blood. These receptors all stem from a man between 18 and 35 years old in good health. Each CDR3 is given with its conserved first and last residue. The order of the fields is clone size, V gene, J gene, D gene, CDR3 protein, CDR3 DNA. A D gene is named only where the DNA matches it firmly. Expanded clones get a size class; other rows say once, few or many, or leave the size out.

many	TRBV3-1	TRBJ1-2	-	CASSQGGRQSYGYTF	TGTGCCAGCAGCCAAGGAGGGCGACAGTCCTATGGCTACACCTTC
many	TRBV20-1	TRBJ2-3	TRBD1	CSAPDRVKGTDTQYF	TGCAGTGCTCCGGACAGGGTAAAGGGCACAGATACGCAGTATTTT
many	TRBV27	TRBJ2-3	-	CASSFMRARTDTQYF	TGTGCCAGCAGTTTTATGAGGGCCCGCACAGATACGCAGTATTTT
many	TRBV20-1	TRBJ1-1	TRBD1	CSASPGQIRNTEAFF	TGCAGTGCTAGCCCGGGACAGATCAGGAACACTGAAGCTTTCTTT
many	TRBV5-1	TRBJ2-1	-	CASSLAEPRGDEQFF	TGCGCCAGCAGCTTGGCCGAACCGAGGGGGGATGAGCAGTTCTTC
-	TRBV7-2	TRBJ1-1	TRBD1	CASSPPGGVTEAFF	TGTGCCAGCAGCCCCCCAGGGGGAGTCACTGAAGCTTTCTTT
many	TRBV7-3	TRBJ1-1	-	CASSLKPPPDTEAFF	TGTGCCAGCAGCCTCAAACCACCGCCGGACACTGAAGCTTTCTTT
many	TRBV12-3/TRBV12-4	TRBJ2-1	-	CASSARAPGEQFF	TGTGCCAGCAGTGCCCGGGCCCCGGGGGAGCAGTTCTTC
many	TRBV5-8	TRBJ2-7	TRBD1	CASSLLDRGREQYF	TGTGCCAGCAGCCTCCTTGACAGGGGGCGAGAGCAGTACTTC
few	TRBV20-1	TRBJ1-6	-	CSAGGGPINSPLHF	TGCAGTGCGGGGGGGGGACCGATAAATTCACCCCTCCACTTT
many	TRBV5-1	TRBJ1-1	TRBD1	CASSPGQGEAFF	TGCGCCAGCAGCCCTGGACAGGGAGAAGCTTTCTTT
many	TRBV5-1	TRBJ2-7	TRBD2	CASRRGGLDISTYEQYF	TGCGCCAGCAGACGGGGGGGTTTGGACATTTCTACGTACGAGCAGTACTTC
many	TRBV7-8	TRBJ2-3	-	CASSLKRVADTQYF	TGTGCCAGCAGCCTTAAACGAGTCGCAGATACGCAGTATTTT
many	TRBV14	TRBJ1-2	-	CASSQVTGGYTF	TGTGCCAGCAGCCAAGTCACGGGCGGCTACACCTTC
many	TRBV14	TRBJ2-5	-	CASSQAGAPETQYF	TGTGCCAGCAGCCAAGCCGGGGCCCCAGAGACCCAGTACTTC
many	TRBV28	TRBJ1-6	-	CASSHGRRNSPLHF	TGTGCCAGCTCCCACGGTCGTCGGAATTCACCCCTCCACTTT
many	TRBV10-3	TRBJ2-5	-	CAISEQRETQYF	TGTGCCATCAGTGAACAGAGGGAGACCCAGTACTTC
many	TRBV5-1	TRBJ2-3	-	CASTVEGRYTDTQYF	TGCGCCAGCACCGTGGAGGGGAGGTACACAGATACGCAGTATTTT
many	TRBV18	TRBJ2-1	TRBD2	CASSPMAQVMAGLNFEQFF	TGTGCCAGCTCACCCATGGCACAAGTTATGGCGGGACTAAATTTTGAGCAGTTCTTC